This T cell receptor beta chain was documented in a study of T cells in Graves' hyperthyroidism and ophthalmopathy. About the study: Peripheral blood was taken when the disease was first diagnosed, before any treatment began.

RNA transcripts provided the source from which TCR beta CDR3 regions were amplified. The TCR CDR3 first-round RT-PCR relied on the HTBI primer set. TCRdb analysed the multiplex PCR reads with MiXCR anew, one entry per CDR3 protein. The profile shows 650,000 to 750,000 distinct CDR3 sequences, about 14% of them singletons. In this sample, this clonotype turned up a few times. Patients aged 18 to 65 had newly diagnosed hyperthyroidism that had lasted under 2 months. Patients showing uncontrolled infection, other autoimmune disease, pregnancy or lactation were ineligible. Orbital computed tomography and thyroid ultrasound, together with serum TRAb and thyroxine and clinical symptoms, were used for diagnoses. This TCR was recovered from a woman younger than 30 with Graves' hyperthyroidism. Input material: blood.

CDR3 protein: CASSGPGTGSYEQYF. The CDR3 DNA sequence: TGTGCCAGCAGCGGCCCCGGGACAGGATCCTACGAGCAGTACTTC. This chain joins TRBV5-4 and TRBJ2-7, with 8 bases aligning to TRBD1. This CDR3 region has 15 residues. J was trimmed by 1 base and V by 4 bases; bases with no gene match: 7. Per germline, CDR1 SGHNT and CDR2 YYREEE (reference sequence).